This T cell receptor beta chain was documented in a study of blood T cell repertoires in COVID-19. Concerning this clone: The junction differs from germline at one of its ends, possibly a read error.

The method was immunoSEQ multiplex PCR; TCRdb's version includes in-frame clones alone and lacks a portion of them. The repertoire holds roughly 250,000 clones, with more than 75% as singletons. The CDR3 runs 12 residues. Germline V CDR1 and CDR2: SGHDN, FVKESK. The clonotype originates from a middle-aged woman with acute COVID-19. The chain employs TRBV14 and TRBJ2-1; 8 nucleotides match TRBD2. The sample consisted of PBMCs or T cells enriched from blood (not recorded which). The DNA of the CDR3 is TGTGCCAGCAGCCAATCGACTAGCGAGCCGTTCTTC. This encodes CASSQSTSEPFF.